This entry is about one T cell receptor (beta chain). This table comes from immunoSEQ multiplex PCR, and its TCRdb copy is limited to in-frame clones, with some not included. The top ten hold 1.3% of the sample, which has 90,000 or so clones, approximately 90% seen once. CDR3 length: 16 residues. CDR1 MDHEN and CDR2 SYDVKM come from the germline V gene. Between the trimmed V and J ends, which lost 3 bases and 4 bases, there was a span of 15 bases. This sample was taken from a study of control samples from healthy donors and cancer patients. Source material: blood. This sequence was found in a woman between 50 and 59 years old in good health. The chain employs TRBV28 and TRBJ1-4, with D unresolved. CDR3 sequence reads: CASSFRGGTHNEKLFF. DNA of the CDR3: TGTGCCAGCAGTTTCCGGGGAGGTACTCATAATGAAAAACTGTTTTTT. The full variable domain, with the rest looked up from reference TRBV28 and TRBJ1-4, is DVKVTQSSRYLVKRTGEKVFLECVQDMDHENMFWYRQDPGLGLRLIYFSYDVKMKEKGDIPEGYSVSREKKERFSLILESASTNQTSMYLCASSFRGGTHNEKLFFGSGTQLSVL.